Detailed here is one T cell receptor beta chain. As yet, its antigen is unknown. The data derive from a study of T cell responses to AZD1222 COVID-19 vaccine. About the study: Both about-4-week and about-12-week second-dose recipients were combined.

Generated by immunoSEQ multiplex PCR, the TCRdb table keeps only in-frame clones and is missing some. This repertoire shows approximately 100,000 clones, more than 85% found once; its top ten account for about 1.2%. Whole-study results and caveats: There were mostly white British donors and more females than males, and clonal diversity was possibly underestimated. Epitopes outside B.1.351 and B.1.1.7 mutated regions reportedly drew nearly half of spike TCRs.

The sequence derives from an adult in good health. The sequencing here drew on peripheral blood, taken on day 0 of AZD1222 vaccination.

The CDR3 region is CAWSPSQANYGYTF. CDR3 sequence (DNA): TGTGCCTGGAGTCCGTCGCAAGCTAACTATGGCTACACCTTC. The rearrangement joins TRBV30 to TRBJ1-2; D ambiguous. With 2 bases removed from V and 0 bases from J, the gap between germline ends came to 10 bases. The germline V gene has CDR1 GTSNPN and CDR2 SVGIG (reference sequence). The CDR3 is made up of 14 amino acids.